In its sample, the clone carrying this T cell receptor (beta chain) was seen a few times. This specimen belongs to a study of T-cell reconstitution after alpha-beta-depleted transplantation in children. Molecular barcoding with unique molecular identifiers was used for the TCRbeta library. One entry per CDR3 protein results from TCRdb running MiXCR on the PCR reads. The data contain hundreds of thousands of distinct CDR3 sequences, 8.5% to 10% of them seen just once; the ten biggest clones take up about 6%. Germline lookup yields CDR1 SGHRS and CDR2 YFSETQ. V was shortened by 4 bases and J by 4 bases, with 20 bases between the two germline ends. The CDR3 sequence is 16 residues long.

The starting material was PBMCs from the stem cell graft donor, obtained from the stem cell graft. The chain combines TRBV5-1 with TRBJ1-1; TRBD1 might be the D (6 bases). This TCR was recovered from a human donor who donated a stem cell graft to a child with acute lymphoblastic leukemia. This CDR3 reads CASSEDFGGWGTEAFF. The CDR3 bases are TGCGCCAGCAGCGAAGACTTTGGGGGCTGGGGCACTGAAGCTTTCTTT.